There are a few counts of the clone carrying this T cell receptor (beta chain). Its matching antigen is unknown. This specimen comes from a study of early T cells in non-severe SARS-CoV-2 infection. Study-level information: Unpaired chains resulted from sequencing bulk RNA of unsorted whole blood.

Trimming removed 3 bases from V and 6 bases from J, with 4 bases in between. Germline V gives CDR1 SGHRS, CDR2 YFSETQ. CDR3 length: 11 amino acids. Findings and caveats of the study: A preference for anti-spike CD8 responses marked VDJdb matching, which missed private and CD4 specificities.

Attachment of unique molecular identifiers was made to individual cDNA molecules. TCRdb fed the 5' RACE reads into MiXCR, producing one record per CDR3 protein. The table shows 50,000 to 70,000 distinct CDR3 sequences, with 10% occurring only once. Sample: whole blood. The chain is built from TRBV5-1 and TRBJ2-1; D is undetermined. The sequence derives from an adult who was a healthcare worker with PCR-confirmed SARS-CoV-2 infection or an uninfected control (not recorded which). The CDR3, as DNA: TGCGCCAGCAGCTCGTCCAATGAGCAGTTCTTC. Translation gives CASSSSNEQFF.